The source of this TCR beta chain is a study of blood T cell repertoires in COVID-19. Study at large: PBMCs, B-cell-depleted T cells, or T cells were the source of the cDNA or gDNA that made up the material.

Profiled with immunoSEQ multiplex PCR; TCRdb holds only in-frame clones, not every one. The table records 150,000 or so clones, 70% to 85% of them present only once. This CDR3 has 16 residues. CDR1 and CDR2 from the germline V gene are LGHDT and YNNKEL (reference sequence). The V and J ends lost 3 bases and 0 bases, in that order; junction bases with no gene match: 5. Source material: peripheral blood. The clonotype was recovered from a woman aged 35 to 49 with COVID-19, enrolled during active disease. The rearrangement joins TRBV3-1 (or the pseudogene TRBV3-2) to TRBJ2-7, with TRBD2 matching 10 bases. The chain's CDR3 is CASSHSTSGRSYEQYF. CDR3 DNA: TGTGCCAGCAGCCATTCGACTAGCGGGCGCTCCTACGAGCAGTACTTC.